What follows are 5 T cell receptor beta chains derived from one specimen sequenced in a study of T cell repertoires in aging, cancer and after chemotherapy. TCR beta rearrangements were amplified from peripheral blood genomic DNA. TRB rearrangements spanning V, D and J were amplified using mixed TRB-A/B primers. One entry per CDR3 protein results from TCRdb running MiXCR on the multiplex PCR reads. The repertoire includes thousands of distinct CDR3 sequences, roughly 25% of them detected once, and about 2.6% sits in the top ten. Sequenced: blood. The receptors shown here come from a human donor in good health.

This clonotype was picked up a small number of times. V is TRBV20-1 and J is TRBJ2-3; 16 positions agree with TRBD2. This CDR3 has 19 residues. The germline V gene encodes CDR1 DFQATT and CDR2 SNEGSKA (reference sequence). J lost 2 bases, V lost 7 bases, and 15 bases had no gene match. The chain's CDR3 is CSETGTSGRGETFTDTQYF. The CDR3 coding sequence is TGCAGTGAGACGGGGACTAGCGGGAGGGGCGAGACCTTCACAGATACGCAGTATTTT.

This clonotype rates as medium-sized. The chain joins TRBV6-1 to TRBJ2-7; no firm D call. Trimming took 1 base from V and 2 from J, leaving 6 bases between them. CDR1 MNHNS and CDR2 SASEGT come from the germline V gene. The CDR3 is made up of 13 amino acids. The CDR3 reads CASSEGETYEQYF. The CDR3 DNA sequence: TGTGCCAGCAGTGAAGGGGAAACCTACGAGCAGTACTTC.

This clonotype rates as medium-sized (0.01 to 0.1%). The J gene is TRBJ2-7, the V gene TRBV19; 7 bases fit TRBD1. The germline V gene encodes CDR1 LNHDA and CDR2 SQIVND (reference sequence). With 8 bases clipped from V and 3 bases from J, the junction kept 10 bases outside the gene matches. The CDR3 runs to 14 residues. CDR3 protein: CASALSGTVYEQYF. The CDR3 nucleotides are TGTGCCAGTGCCCTTTCCGGGACAGTCTACGAGCAGTACTTC. The full variable domain, rest sourced from reference TRBV19 and TRBJ2-7, is DGGITQSPKYLFRKEGQNVTLSCEQNLNHDAMYWYRQDPGQGLRLIYYSQIVNDFQKGDIAEGYSVSREKKESFPLTVTSAQKNPTAFYLCASALSGTVYEQYFGPGTRLTVT.

The rearrangement uses TRBV4-1 and TRBJ1-4; D is unresolved. The CDR3 runs to 15 residues. Between the trimmed V and J ends, which lost 2 bases and 3 bases, there was a span of 10 bases. CDR1 and CDR2 (germline): MGHRA, YSYEKL. CDR3 loop: CASSQWLSPNEKLFF. In DNA form, the CDR3 reads TGCGCCAGCAGCCAATGGTTGTCTCCTAATGAAAAACTGTTTTTT.

In its sample, this clonotype ranks as medium-sized. This chain links TRBV6-2 or TRBV6-3 with TRBJ2-7; possible D gene TRBD1, 5 bases. The CDR3 runs 15 residues. Germline-derived CDR1 and CDR2 are MNHEY and SVGEGT. Trimming stripped 0 bases from V and 1 base from J, with 10 bases between. The DNA for the CDR3 is TGTGCCAGCAGTTACTCCTCGTCAGGGTCCTACGAGCAGTACTTC. Its translation: CASSYSSSGSYEQYF.